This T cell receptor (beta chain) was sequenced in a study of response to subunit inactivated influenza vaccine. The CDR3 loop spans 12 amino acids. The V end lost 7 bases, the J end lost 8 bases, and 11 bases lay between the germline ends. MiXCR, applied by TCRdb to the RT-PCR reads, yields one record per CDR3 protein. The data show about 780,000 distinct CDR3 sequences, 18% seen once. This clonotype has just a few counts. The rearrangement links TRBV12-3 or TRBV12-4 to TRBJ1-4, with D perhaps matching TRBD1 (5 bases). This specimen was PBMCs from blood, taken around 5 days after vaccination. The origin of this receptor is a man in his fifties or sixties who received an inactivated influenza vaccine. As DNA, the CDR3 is TGTGCCAGCACCCGGGGCCGGGAAAAACTGTTTTTT. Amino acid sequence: CASTRGREKLFF.